The 23 T cell receptor beta chains listed next were all sequenced from one sample in a study of shared clonotypes between healthy human individuals. TCRdb's table, derived via immunoSEQ multiplex PCR, lists solely in-frame clones and lacks some. The table shows about 1.9 million clones, with 90% to 95% occurring only once. Naive CD8 cells, CD45RO-negative and positively selected for CCR7, excluded terminally differentiated effector memory CD45RA+ cells. Source material: naive CD8+ T cells from PBMCs. These receptor sequences come from a man between 18 and 35 years old in good health. Some clones in this sample may be carry-over from other donors' samples.

This clone was seen just once. CDR3 sequence: CASNRLANYNEQFF. CDR3 bases: TGTGCCAGCAATCGACTAGCGAACTACAATGAGCAGTTCTTC. The chain employs TRBV27 and TRBJ2-1, with 8 bases fitting TRBD2. The CDR3 extends over 14 amino acids. Germline V gene lookup returns CDR1 MNHEY and CDR2 SMNVEV (reference sequence). J gave up 3 bases and V 7 bases, and 5 bases lay outside the gene matches.

The rearrangement uses TRBV27 and TRBJ1-5; no clear D gene. This CDR3 is built from 15 residues. The V end was cut by 0 bases, the J end by 3 bases, with 9 bases between. From germline, CDR1 is MNHEY and CDR2 SMNVEV (reference sequence). The CDR3 sequence: CASSLSAGYNQPQHF. The CDR3 DNA follows: TGTGCCAGCAGTTTATCCGCAGGATACAATCAGCCCCAGCATTTT.

The chain recombines TRBV5-1 with TRBJ1-1; no clear D. The CDR3 has 15 amino acids. V was shortened by 2 bases and J by 6 bases, with 17 bases between the two germline ends. Germline values: CDR1 SGHRS, CDR2 YFSETQ. CDR3 residues: CASSFWEGLLPEAFF. Here the CDR3 DNA reads TGCGCCAGCAGCTTCTGGGAAGGCCTCTTACCTGAAGCTTTCTTT.

CDR3 in amino acids: CASSYLGGPNEQFF. CDR3 bases: TGTGCCAGCAGTTACCTGGGCGGACCCAATGAGCAGTTCTTC. The chain recombines TRBV6-5 with TRBJ2-1; no reliable D call. V shed 2 bases and J shed 6 bases, with 11 bases lying between them. CDR3 length equals 14 residues. Looked up from germline, CDR1 is MNHEY and CDR2 is SVGAGI.

This chain links TRBV7-9 with TRBJ2-1; D remains ambiguous. The CDR3 totals 13 residues. V lost 1 base to trimming and J lost 5 bases, with 6 bases between them. Germline values: CDR1 SEHNR, CDR2 FQNEAQ (reference sequence). CDR3 amino acids: CASSLDIHNEQFF. In nucleotides, the CDR3 is TGTGCCAGCAGCTTAGACATCCACAATGAGCAGTTCTTC.

This chain links TRBV6-5 with TRBJ2-1, with D possibly matching TRBD2 (6 bases). CDR3 length: 12 amino acids. V lost 7 bases and J 8 bases, leaving 12 bases between the germline ends. The germline V gene encodes CDR1 MNHEY and CDR2 SVGAGI. The CDR3 DNA reads TGTGCCAGCACGGGAGACAGCTATGAGCAGTTCTTC. Protein sequence: CASTGDSYEQFF.

CDR3 protein: CATSRDQPPGTSPTDTQYF. The CDR3, as DNA: TGTGCCACCAGCAGAGATCAACCCCCTGGGACTAGTCCCACAGATACGCAGTATTTT. The chain is built from TRBV15 and TRBJ2-3; 8 bases are a match to TRBD2. V shed 0 bases, J shed 2 bases, and the junction held 13 bases outside the gene matches. The CDR3 covers 19 residues. Per germline, CDR1 LNHNV and CDR2 YYDKDF (reference sequence).

Only one count was recorded for this clone. The chain is built from TRBV10-3 and TRBJ2-7; D perhaps matches TRBD2 (6 bases). The CDR3 has 16 residues. Germline V gene lookup returns CDR1 ENHRY and CDR2 SYGVKD. Deletions cut 2 bases from V and 7 bases from J, with 21 bases between. The CDR3 bases are TGTGCCATCAGTGAGCCAGTGGAGGGACTCTACGTGGAGCAGTACTTC. It encodes CAISEPVEGLYVEQYF.

Note on this clone: Additional DNA sequences in this sample encode the identical CDR3. CDR3 protein: CASSLVAGLNTEAFF. The CDR3 DNA follows: TGTGCCAGCAGCTTAGTCGCAGGATTGAACACTGAAGCTTTCTTT. The chain uses TRBV7-9 and TRBJ1-1; unclear D gene. Germline CDR1 is SEHNR and CDR2 is FQNEAQ (reference sequence). CDR3 length equals 15 residues. Trimming took off 1 base at V and 0 bases at J, with 9 bases between the two ends.

On this clone itself: Other nucleotide sequences in the sample specify the same CDR3. V gene TRBV7-6 combines with J gene TRBJ2-2; D uncertain. This CDR3 region has 12 residues. CDR1 is SGHVS, CDR2 FNYEAQ, per germline. V was pared by 3 bases and J by 3 bases, with 2 bases between. The CDR3 spells CASSLYTGELFF. In DNA form, the CDR3 reads TGTGCCAGCAGCTTGTACACCGGGGAGCTGTTTTTT.

The chain carries TRBV7-7 and TRBJ2-1; 11 bases line up with TRBD2. Looked up from germline, CDR1 is SSHAT and CDR2 is FNYEAQ (reference sequence). The J segment lost 5 bases and the V segment lost 4 bases, leaving 4 bases of the junction unmatched. The CDR3 runs 15 residues. The CDR3 sequence: CASSSGTSGHNEQFF. CDR3 sequence (DNA): TGTGCCAGCAGCTCCGGGACTAGCGGTCACAATGAGCAGTTCTTC.

This rearrangement joins TRBV7-8 to TRBJ2-3; 11 bases fit TRBD2. This CDR3 has 16 amino acids. V gave up 3 bases and J gave up 0 bases; unmatched junction bases: 2. Germline loops: CDR1 SGHVS, CDR2 FQNEAQ. CDR3 DNA: TGTGCCAGCAGCTTCGTAGCGGGAGGGAGCACAGATACGCAGTATTTT. The encoded protein is CASSFVAGGSTDTQYF.

In its sample, this clone was seen once. The same CDR3 also results from other DNA sequences found in this sample. The V gene is TRBV27, the J gene TRBJ2-1, with 7 nucleotides matching TRBD2. The CDR3 spans 14 residues. With 7 bases clipped from V and 4 bases from J, the junction kept 7 bases outside the gene matches. Germline V lookup: CDR1 MNHEY, CDR2 SMNVEV (reference sequence). CDR3 DNA sequence: TGTGCCAGCAAAGGGCTAGCGGTTTACAATGAGCAGTTCTTC. This gives the protein CASKGLAVYNEQFF.

The gene calls are TRBV4-3 and TRBJ2-7; D might be TRBD1 or TRBD2, each matching 5 bases. From germline, CDR1 is LGHNA and CDR2 YSLEER. CDR3 length: 17 residues. The V end was cut by 0 bases, the J end by 7 bases, with 22 bases between. Here the CDR3 reads CASSQDWQGDLGWEQYF. The DNA of the CDR3 is TGCGCCAGCAGCCAAGATTGGCAGGGAGATTTAGGATGGGAGCAGTACTTC.

As concerns this clone: Other nucleotide sequences from this sample produce the same CDR3. The V call is TRBV27, the J call TRBJ2-7; 9 nucleotides match TRBD1. After removal of 6 bases from V and 4 bases from J, the junction contained 7 bases not matched to a gene. Germline loops: CDR1 MNHEY, CDR2 SMNVEV (reference sequence). CDR3 length: 14 residues. The CDR3 nucleotides are TGTGCCAGCAGCGAAACAGGGGGCGGGTACGAGCAGTACTTC. Its translation: CASSETGGGYEQYF.

V is TRBV4-3 and J is TRBJ2-5, with D possibly being TRBD2 (6 bases). The CDR3 totals 15 residues. Germline V gene data show CDR1 as LGHNA and CDR2 as YSLEER. The ends were cut back, 1 base at V and 5 bases at J, with 14 bases in the middle. The CDR3 here is CASSQARRGGETQYF. CDR3 coding DNA: TGCGCCAGCAGCCAAGCCCGGAGGGGTGGGGAGACCCAGTACTTC.

V gene TRBV18 combines with J gene TRBJ1-5, with TRBD1 as a possible D gene (5 bases). The CDR3 sequence is 13 residues long. V was shortened by 0 bases and J by 8 bases, with 8 bases between the two germline ends. Germline V gene data show CDR1 as KGHSH and CDR2 as LQKENI. The CDR3 bases are TGTGCCAGCTCACCACCATCGGGGGAGCCCCAGCATTTT. The encoded protein is CASSPPSGEPQHF.

J is TRBJ2-7 and V is TRBV27; the match to TRBD1 covers 11 bases. The germline V gene has CDR1 MNHEY and CDR2 SMNVEV (reference sequence). V lost 4 bases, J lost 0 bases, and 11 bases stayed unmatched. This CDR3 contains 18 residues. DNA of the CDR3: TGTGCCAGCAGTTCCCGGGACAGGGGGAATCCGAGCTCCTACGAGCAGTACTTC. Protein product: CASSSRDRGNPSSYEQYF.

The chain combines TRBV29-1 with TRBJ2-2; maybe TRBD1 (5 bases). This CDR3 comprises 13 residues. V lost 8 bases to trimming and J lost 1 base, with 11 bases between them. Germline assignment: CDR1 SQVTM and CDR2 ANQGSEA. CDR3 amino acids: CSFRTGNTGELFF. The CDR3 region has the DNA TGCAGCTTCAGAACAGGGAACACCGGGGAGCTGTTTTTT.

This clone occurred once. The gene calls are TRBV18 and TRBJ2-5, with TRBD1 matching 9 bases. This CDR3 spans 16 amino acids. V shed 3 bases and J 4 bases; nucleotides not matched to a gene: 9. Germline lookup yields CDR1 KGHSH and CDR2 LQKENI. DNA for the CDR3: TGTGCCAGCTCACCTCCGGACAGGGGAGGGGGAGAGACCCAGTACTTC. Translating it yields CASSPPDRGGGETQYF.

The V gene is TRBV27, the J gene TRBJ2-6, with TRBD1 matching over 8 bases. CDR1 is MNHEY and CDR2 is SMNVEV in the germline V gene (reference sequence). This CDR3 is 15 amino acids long. Losses at the gene ends were 6 bases for V and 2 bases for J; bases not matched to a gene: 3. CDR3 nucleotide sequence: TGTGCCAGCAGCTGGACAGGGCCTGGGGCCAACGTCCTGACTTTC. This codes for CASSWTGPGANVLTF.

The genes are TRBV15 and TRBJ2-3; TRBD1 matches at 8 bases. The CDR3 contains 15 residues. V dropped 3 bases and J dropped 6; count of bases not matched to a gene: 8. Germline CDR1 LNHNV, CDR2 YYDKDF (reference sequence). Written as DNA, the CDR3 is TGTGCCACCAGCAGGTGGGCAGGGGGCTTGGATACGCAGTATTTT. Its protein product is CATSRWAGGLDTQYF. The entire variable domain, with the rest obtained from reference TRBV15 and TRBJ2-3, is as follows: DAMVIQNPRYQVTQFGKPVTLSCSQTLNHNVMYWYQQKSSQAPKLLFHYYDKDFNNEADTPDNFQSRRPNTSFCFLDIRSPGLGDTAMYLCATSRWAGGLDTQYFGPGTRLTVL.

The chain employs TRBV4-1 and TRBJ2-7; no definite D call. V lost 1 base and J 5 bases, leaving 6 bases between the germline ends. This CDR3 is 12 amino acids long. The germline V gene encodes CDR1 MGHRA and CDR2 YSYEKL. This chain's CDR3 is CASSQGWDEQYF. In DNA form, the CDR3 reads TGCGCCAGCAGCCAAGGTTGGGACGAGCAGTACTTC.